This T cell receptor (beta chain) was captured in a study of blood T cell repertoires in COVID-19. Whole-study context: COVID-19 samples from acute and convalescent phases originated in the United States, Italy and Spain. T cells, B-cell-depleted T cells, or PBMCs provided the cDNA or gDNA that served as material.

V was pared by 4 bases and J by 8 bases, with 14 bases between. This CDR3 is built from 13 residues. Germline values: CDR1 SNHLY, CDR2 FYNNEI. Recruitment covered roughly 24 US areas and drew participants whose ages spanned roughly 18 to 100 years. Clinical histories supplied by participants themselves formed the basis of cohort assignment. Profiled with immunoSEQ multiplex PCR; TCRdb holds only in-frame clones, not every one. The sample has fewer than 200,000 clones, around 80% seen once; the top ten hold 3.6%. The sequence came from a woman aged 50 to 60 in a cohort exposed to, infected with or recovered from COVID-19 (not recorded which). V usage is TRBV2 and J usage is TRBJ1-1; no clear D. Sequencing input: PBMCs or T cells enriched from blood (not recorded which). The CDR3 protein is CASSGPGREEAFF. The CDR3 bases are TGTGCCAGCAGTGGCCCTGGTCGGGAAGAAGCTTTCTTT.